The T cell receptor beta chain under discussion was sequenced for a study of blood T cell repertoires in COVID-19. The wider study: Samples came from the United States, Italy and Spain, spanning acute and convalescent COVID-19. In each case, the material was cDNA or gDNA derived from T cells, B-cell-depleted T cells, or PBMCs.

Original analysis: Nucleated cell counts were estimated from reference gene primer amplification. The protocol was immunoSEQ multiplex PCR, while the TCRdb copy is restricted to in-frame clones and leaves out a portion. That table is the source of V, J and clone size, and D and trimming were worked out from the DNA. The profile shows 200,000 to 250,000 clones, 90% to 95% of them singletons. What was sequenced was peripheral blood. The receptor's source is a man aged 30 to 45 with acute or convalescent COVID-19.

This CDR3 is CASSPGVPNQPQHF. The CDR3 DNA follows: TGTGCCAGCAGCCCGGGGGTCCCTAATCAGCCCCAGCATTTT. The chain combines TRBV7-9 with TRBJ1-5; D is possibly TRBD1 (5 bases). The V end was cut by 5 bases, the J end by 4 bases, with 12 bases between. The CDR3 consists of 14 residues. The germline gives CDR1 SEHNR, CDR2 FQNEAQ (reference sequence).